This TCR beta chain was found in a study of cytomegalovirus exposure and HLA in healthy donors. V was pared by 1 base and J by 1 base, with 8 bases between. The CDR3 is made up of 15 amino acids. The V gene's germline CDR1 is SGHAT and CDR2 FQNNGV. The PCR made use of 60 Vbeta and 13 Jbeta primers. Assay: immunoSEQ multiplex PCR; the TCRdb copy retains only in-frame clones and omits some. The sample has hundreds of thousands of clones, 70% to 85% seen once. This receptor was taken from a woman aged 40 to 50 in good health and CMV-seronegative. The source material was PBMCs. The chain is built from TRBV11-2 and TRBJ1-3; weak D call: TRBD1 (6 bases). The CDR3 spells CASSLATGSGNTIYF. The CDR3 DNA is TGTGCCAGCAGCTTAGCTACAGGGTCTGGAAACACCATATATTTT.